This T cell receptor (beta chain) appears in the sequencing data of a study of cytomegalovirus exposure and HLA in healthy donors. Assay used: immunoSEQ multiplex PCR; TCRdb lists only in-frame clones, some missing. This table has tens of thousands of clones, approximately 95% appearing once. Regarding the study as a whole: Many donors shared some public TCRs, even though most TCR sequences were rare. CMV antigen specificity of three CMV-associated chains was confirmed in vitro.

About this clone: The antigen remains unidentified.

Per germline, CDR1 WNHNN and CDR2 SYGVQD (reference sequence). The J segment lost 6 bases and the V segment lost 4 bases, leaving 6 bases of the junction unmatched. This CDR3 is built from 13 residues. The clonotype was recovered from a woman younger than 35 in good health and CMV-seronegative. The rearrangement links TRBV10-1 to TRBJ2-7; 7 positions agree with TRBD1. The sample consisted of PBMCs. The CDR3 DNA is TGCGCCAGCAGTGCGGCAGGGGGTGGCGAGCAGTACTTC. Residues: CASSAAGGGEQYF.